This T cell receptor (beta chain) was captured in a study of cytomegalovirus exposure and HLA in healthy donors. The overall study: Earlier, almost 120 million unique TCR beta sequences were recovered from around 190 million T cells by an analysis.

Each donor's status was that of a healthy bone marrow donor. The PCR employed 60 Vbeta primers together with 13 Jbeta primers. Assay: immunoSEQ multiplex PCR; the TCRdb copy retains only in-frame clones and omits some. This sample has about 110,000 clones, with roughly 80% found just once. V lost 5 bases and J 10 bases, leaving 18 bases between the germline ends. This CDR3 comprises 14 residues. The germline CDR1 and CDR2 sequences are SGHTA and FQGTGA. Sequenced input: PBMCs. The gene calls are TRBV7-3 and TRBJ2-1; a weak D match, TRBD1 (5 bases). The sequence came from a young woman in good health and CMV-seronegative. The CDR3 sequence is CASSPDSGFSEQFF. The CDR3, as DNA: TGTGCCAGCAGCCCCGACTCAGGGTTTAGCGAGCAGTTCTTC.